This is a list of T cell receptor beta chains from one sample in a study of blood T cell repertoires in COVID-19. Only in-frame clones appear in the TCRdb table, and some are missing; sequencing was by immunoSEQ multiplex PCR. The sample holds some 160,000 clones, around four fifths seen once. Sequencing was performed on PBMCs or T cells enriched from blood (not recorded which). Receptor source: a woman aged 40 to 50 who had recovered from COVID-19. Each CDR3 is given with its conserved first and last residue. The order of the fields is clone size, J gene, V gene, D gene, CDR3 protein, CDR3 DNA. A D gene is named only where the DNA matches it firmly. A row's size may be missing; if present it is once, few, many or a size class.

NA,TRBJ2-7,TRBV6-1,TRBD2,CASSEKVAGGSEQYF,TGTGCCAGCAGTGAAAAGGTAGCGGGGGGGAGCGAGCAGTACTTC
NA,TRBJ1-6,TRBV5-1,NA,CASSLAVDARRVYNSPLHF,TGCGCCAGCAGCTTGGCCGTTGACGCCCGGAGAGTTTATAATTCACCCCTCCACTTT
NA,TRBJ2-2,TRBV5-1,TRBD1,CASSPRQGRDTGELFF,TGCGCCAGCAGCCCGCGACAGGGGCGGGACACCGGGGAGCTGTTTTTT
NA,TRBJ1-2,TRBV9,NA,CASSDSLSSNYGYTF,TGTGCCAGCAGCGACAGTCTCTCTTCTAACTATGGCTACACCTTC
NA,TRBJ1-2,TRBV6-1,NA,CASSESRVSYTF,TGTGCCAGCAGTGAAAGCAGGGTGAGCTACACCTTC
once,TRBJ1-4,TRBV5-1,NA,CASSLEGRADEKLFF,TGCGCCAGCAGCTTGGAGGGCAGGGCCGATGAAAAACTGTTTTTT
once,TRBJ1-1,TRBV6-5,NA,CASSYNVNTEAFF,TGTGCCAGCAGTTATAATGTGAACACTGAAGCTTTCTTT
NA,TRBJ2-3,TRBV5-1,NA,CASSLGAVAGATDTQYF,TGCGCCAGCAGCTTGGGAGCCGTGGCAGGGGCCACAGATACGCAGTATTTT
few,TRBJ1-1,TRBV6-2/TRBV6-3,NA,CASSYYGAEAFF,TGTGCCAGCAGTTACTACGGGGCTGAAGCTTTCTTT
NA,TRBJ2-5,TRBV5-4,NA,CASTAGGQETQYF,TGTGCCAGCACTGCCGGGGGACAAGAGACCCAGTACTTC
NA,TRBJ1-3,TRBV6-1,NA,CASSEGDHRATGNTIYF,TGTGCCAGCAGTGAAGGGGACCACAGGGCTACAGGAAACACCATATATTTT
NA,TRBJ2-1,TRBV19,NA,CASSIDWRDREQFF,TGTGCCAGTAGTATAGATTGGAGGGATAGGGAGCAGTTCTTC
NA,TRBJ1-3,TRBV3-1/TRBV3-2,TRBD1,CASSHLTGESGNTIYF,TGTGCCAGCAGCCACCTTACAGGGGAGTCCGGAAACACCATATATTTT
NA,TRBJ2-1,TRBV5-6,NA,CASSGTDNEQFF,TGTGCCAGCAGCGGAACAGACAATGAGCAGTTCTTC
NA,TRBJ2-7,TRBV5-8,TRBD1,CASSLDWGTETYEQYF,TGTGCCAGCAGCTTGGATTGGGGGACAGAGACGTACGAGCAGTACTTC
NA,TRBJ1-2,TRBV15,TRBD1,CATSRDGQGAYGYTF,TGTGCCACCAGCAGAGATGGCCAGGGGGCCTATGGCTACACCTTC
NA,TRBJ2-1,TRBV2,NA,CASSVRAGVRNEQFF,TGTGCCAGCAGTGTCAGGGCAGGGGTTAGGAATGAGCAGTTCTTC
NA,TRBJ1-1,TRBV6-6,NA,CASSPLPGKTNTEAFF,TGTGCCAGCAGTCCCCTCCCCGGGAAGACGAACACTGAAGCTTTCTTT
once,TRBJ2-3,TRBV30,NA,CALLGHLLGDTQYF,TGTGCCTTACTAGGTCACTTACTGGGGGATACGCAGTATTTT
NA,TRBJ2-3,TRBV7-3,TRBD2,CASSISGGSTDTQYF,TGTGCCAGCAGCATTAGCGGGGGATCGACAGATACGCAGTATTTT
NA,TRBJ2-3,TRBV27,NA,CASTKAGLDTQYF,TGTGCCAGCACAAAGGCGGGGTTGGATACGCAGTATTTT
once,TRBJ1-1,TRBV19,NA,CATRSAGDTEAFF,TGTGCCACCCGATCTGCGGGGGACACTGAAGCTTTCTTT
once,TRBJ1-5,TRBV19,NA,CASTYLRSSNQPQHF,TGTGCCAGTACCTATCTCAGGTCTAGCAATCAGCCCCAGCATTTT
few,TRBJ2-1,TRBV19,TRBD1,CGTGIYNEQFF,TGTGGGACAGGGATCTACAATGAGCAGTTCTTC
NA,TRBJ1-6,TRBV6-1,NA,CASSEDYSYNSPLHF,TGTGCCAGCAGTGAAGACTACTCCTATAATTCACCCCTCCACTTT
NA,TRBJ2-7,TRBV9,NA,CASSVSESKRDLNEQYF,TGTGCCAGCAGCGTCTCAGAGAGCAAAAGGGACTTAAACGAGCAGTACTTC
NA,TRBJ2-7,TRBV7-9,TRBD1,CASSLGTGYQAYEQYF,TGTGCCAGCAGCCTCGGGACAGGGTATCAAGCCTACGAGCAGTACTTC
NA,TRBJ2-5,TRBV2,TRBD1,CASSGQGRETQYF,TGTGCCAGCAGCGGACAGGGTCGAGAGACCCAGTACTTC
once,TRBJ2-7,TRBV7-8,TRBD2,CASSPWSGRRPYEQYF,TGTGCCAGCAGCCCCTGGAGCGGGAGACGACCCTACGAGCAGTACTTC
NA,TRBJ1-2,TRBV6-4,TRBD1,CASSTGTGSGYTF,TGTGCCAGCAGCACCGGGACAGGGAGCGGCTACACCTTC
NA,TRBJ1-2,TRBV30,NA,CAWIMTRRRANYGYTF,TGTGCCTGGATCATGACACGGCGAAGAGCTAACTATGGCTACACCTTC
NA,TRBJ1-5,TRBV21-1,NA,CASSNSRRIIACNQPQHF,TGTGCCAGCAGCAACTCCCGAAGGATTATAGCATGCAATCAGCCCCAGCATTTT
NA,TRBJ2-2,TRBV9,NA,CASSVLGEAGELFF,TGTGCCAGCAGCGTTTTGGGGGAGGCCGGGGAGCTGTTTTTT
NA,TRBJ1-1,TRBV30,NA,CASFSYQVNTEAFF,TGTGCCTCTTTTAGTTATCAGGTGAACACTGAAGCTTTCTTT
NA,TRBJ2-7,TRBV5-6,NA,CASSSVGVTYEQYF,TGTGCCAGCAGCTCCGTAGGAGTCACCTACGAGCAGTACTTC
NA,TRBJ2-7,TRBV7-8,NA,CASSLAGGGGYEQYF,TGTGCCAGCAGCTTAGCGGGAGGGGGTGGCTACGAGCAGTACTTC
NA,TRBJ1-1,TRBV2,TRBD1,CASSATGQKAFF,TGTGCCAGCAGTGCGACGGGACAGAAGGCTTTCTTT
NA,TRBJ2-1,TRBV11-2,NA,CASSLEEVSSYNEQFF,TGTGCCAGCAGCTTAGAAGAGGTCTCCTCCTACAATGAGCAGTTCTTC
NA,TRBJ2-7,TRBV30,TRBD1,CAWSVPGQGTYEQYF,TGTGCCTGGAGTGTACCAGGACAGGGAACCTACGAGCAGTACTTC
NA,TRBJ2-1,TRBV4-1,NA,CASSQDQGGALAYNEQFF,TGCGCCAGCAGCCAAGATCAAGGGGGAGCACTAGCCTACAATGAGCAGTTCTTC
NA,TRBJ2-6,TRBV3-1/TRBV3-2,NA,CASGQAVSGANVLTF,TGTGCCAGCGGCCAAGCGGTCTCTGGGGCCAACGTCCTGACTTTC
NA,TRBJ1-5,TRBV2,TRBD1,CASSDPGTGGPYSNQPQHF,TGTGCCAGCAGTGATCCCGGGACAGGGGGCCCGTATAGCAATCAGCCCCAGCATTTT
once,TRBJ1-1,TRBV5-1,NA,CASSLSGGNTEAFF,TGCGCCAGCAGCTTGTCTGGAGGGAACACTGAAGCTTTCTTT
NA,TRBJ2-3,TRBV7-3,NA,CASSLTRVDTQYF,TGTGCCAGCAGCCTCACGAGAGTTGATACGCAGTATTTT
NA,TRBJ2-5,TRBV5-1,TRBD1,CASSLETGGIIETQYF,TGCGCCAGCAGCTTAGAGACAGGGGGCATCATCGAGACCCAGTACTTC
NA,TRBJ2-3,TRBV6-5,TRBD1,CASSPQGAGTDTQYF,TGTGCCAGCAGCCCGCAGGGGGCCGGCACAGATACGCAGTATTTT
NA,TRBJ1-3,TRBV12-5,TRBD1,CASGLTGAGNTIYF,TGTGCTAGTGGTTTGACAGGGGCTGGAAACACCATATATTTT
NA,TRBJ2-3,TRBV27,TRBD2,CASSLGGSDTQYF,TGTGCCAGCAGCCTGGGGGGGTCAGATACGCAGTATTTT
once,TRBJ1-2,TRBV6-5,NA,CASSYPAGDGYTF,TGTGCCAGCAGTTACCCGGCGGGGGATGGCTACACCTTC
once,TRBJ1-4,TRBV6-5,TRBD1,CASGLTGGPNEKLFF,TGTGCCAGCGGCTTGACAGGGGGCCCTAATGAAAAACTGTTTTTT
once,TRBJ1-5,TRBV3-1/TRBV3-2,NA,CASSPTGQPNQPQHF,TGTGCCAGCAGCCCTACAGGACAGCCAAATCAGCCCCAGCATTTT
NA,TRBJ2-2,TRBV4-2,NA,CASSQGAWGELFF,TGTGCCAGCAGCCAGGGGGCGTGGGGGGAGCTGTTTTTT
NA,TRBJ2-1,TRBV5-1,TRBD2,CASSRLAGGLYNEQFF,TGCGCCAGCAGCCGACTAGCGGGAGGGCTATACAATGAGCAGTTCTTC
NA,TRBJ1-2,TRBV5-6,TRBD1,CASSFPGTGGGYYGYTF,TGTGCCAGCAGCTTTCCCGGGACAGGGGGCGGTTACTATGGCTACACCTTC
NA,TRBJ1-6,TRBV19,TRBD1,CAARGQNNSPLHF,TGTGCCGCGAGGGGACAGAATAATTCACCCCTCCACTTT
NA,TRBJ2-1,TRBV10-2,TRBD1,CASSESTGGFWNEQFF,TGCGCCAGCAGTGAGTCCACAGGGGGCTTTTGGAATGAGCAGTTCTTC
NA,TRBJ2-7,TRBV5-1,NA,CASSLHRGEQYF,TGCGCCAGCAGCCTTCACCGGGGCGAGCAGTACTTC
NA,TRBJ2-3,TRBV11-2,NA,CASSLGRGVRDTQYF,TGTGCCAGCAGCTTAGGCAGGGGGGTTCGGGATACGCAGTATTTT
NA,TRBJ2-1,TRBV7-8,NA,CASSLPSTVFSYNEQFF,TGTGCCAGCAGCCTCCCATCGACAGTTTTCTCCTACAATGAGCAGTTCTTC